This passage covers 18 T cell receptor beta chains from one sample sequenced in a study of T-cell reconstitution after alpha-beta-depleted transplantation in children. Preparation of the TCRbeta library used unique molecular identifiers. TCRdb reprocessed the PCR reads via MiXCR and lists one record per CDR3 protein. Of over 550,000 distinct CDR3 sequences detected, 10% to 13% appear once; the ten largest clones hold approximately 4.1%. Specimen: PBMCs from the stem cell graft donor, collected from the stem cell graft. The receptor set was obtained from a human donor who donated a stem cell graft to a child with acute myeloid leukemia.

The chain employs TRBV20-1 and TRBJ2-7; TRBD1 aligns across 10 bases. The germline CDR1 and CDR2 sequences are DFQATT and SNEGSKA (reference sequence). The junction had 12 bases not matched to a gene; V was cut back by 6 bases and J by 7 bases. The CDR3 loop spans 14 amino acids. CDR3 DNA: TGCAGTGCCAGATGGCCGGGACAGGGGAGGGAGCAGTACTTC. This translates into CSARWPGQGREQYF.

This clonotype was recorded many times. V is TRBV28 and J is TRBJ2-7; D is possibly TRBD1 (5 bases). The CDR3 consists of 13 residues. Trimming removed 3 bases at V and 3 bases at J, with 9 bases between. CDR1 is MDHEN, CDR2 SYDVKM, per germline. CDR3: CASSFSGFYEQYF. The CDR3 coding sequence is TGTGCCAGCAGTTTTTCAGGGTTCTACGAGCAGTACTTC.

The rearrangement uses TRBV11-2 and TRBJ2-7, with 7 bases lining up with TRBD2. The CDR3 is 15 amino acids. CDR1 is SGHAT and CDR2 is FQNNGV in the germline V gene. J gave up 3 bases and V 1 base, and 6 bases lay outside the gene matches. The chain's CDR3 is CASSLVVGGLYEQYF. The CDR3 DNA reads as TGTGCCAGCAGCTTAGTCGTGGGAGGGCTCTACGAGCAGTACTTC. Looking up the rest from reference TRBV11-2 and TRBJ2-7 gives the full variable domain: EAGVAQSPRYKIIEKRQSVAFWCNPISGHATLYWYQQILGQGPKLLIQFQNNGVVDDSQLPKDRFSAERLKGVDSTLKIQPAKLEDSAVYLCASSLVVGGLYEQYFGPGTRLTVT.

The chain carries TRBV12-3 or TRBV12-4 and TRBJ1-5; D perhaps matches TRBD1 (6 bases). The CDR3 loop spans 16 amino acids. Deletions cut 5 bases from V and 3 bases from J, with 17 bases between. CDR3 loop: CASSRQGTQSNQPQHF. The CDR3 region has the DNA TGTGCCAGCAGTCGCCAGGGGACCCAGTCCAATCAGCCCCAGCATTTT.

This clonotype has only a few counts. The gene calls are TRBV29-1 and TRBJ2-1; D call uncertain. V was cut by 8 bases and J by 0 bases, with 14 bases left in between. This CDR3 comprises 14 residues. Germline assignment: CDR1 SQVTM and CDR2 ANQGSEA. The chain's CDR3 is CSSLVGLSYNEQFF. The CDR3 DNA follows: TGCAGCTCGCTGGTGGGCCTCTCCTACAATGAGCAGTTCTTC.

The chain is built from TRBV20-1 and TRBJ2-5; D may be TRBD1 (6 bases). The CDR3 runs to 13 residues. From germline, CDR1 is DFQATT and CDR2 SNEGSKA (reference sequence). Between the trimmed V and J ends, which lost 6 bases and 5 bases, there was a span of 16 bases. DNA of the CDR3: TGCAGTGCCTCGTCCATCCAGGGGGAGACCCAGTACTTC. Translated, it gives CSASSIQGETQYF.

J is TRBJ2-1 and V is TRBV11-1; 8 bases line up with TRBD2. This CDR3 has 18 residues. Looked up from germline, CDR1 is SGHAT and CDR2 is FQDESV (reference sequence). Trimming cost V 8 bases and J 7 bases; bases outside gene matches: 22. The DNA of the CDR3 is TGTGCCAGCGGGGGGGGCTTTAGCGAGCGGGAGAAAAGAAATGAGCAGTTCTTC. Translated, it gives CASGGGFSEREKRNEQFF. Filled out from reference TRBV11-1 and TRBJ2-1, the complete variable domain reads EAEVAQSPRYKITEKSQAVAFWCDPISGHATLYWYRQILGQGPELLVQFQDESVVDDSQLPKDRFSAERLKGVDSTLKIQPAELGDSAMYLCASGGGFSEREKRNEQFFGPGTRLTVL.

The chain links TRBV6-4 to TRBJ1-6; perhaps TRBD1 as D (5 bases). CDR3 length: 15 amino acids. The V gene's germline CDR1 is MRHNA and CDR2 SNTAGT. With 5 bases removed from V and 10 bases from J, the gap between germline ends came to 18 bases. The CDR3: CASSYSTGQGSPLHF. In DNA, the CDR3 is TGTGCCAGCAGTTACAGTACAGGCCAGGGATCACCCCTCCACTTT.

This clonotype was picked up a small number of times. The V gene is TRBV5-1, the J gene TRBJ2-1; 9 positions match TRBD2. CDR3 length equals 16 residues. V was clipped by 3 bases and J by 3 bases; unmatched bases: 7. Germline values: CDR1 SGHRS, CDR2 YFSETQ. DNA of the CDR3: TGCGCCAGCAGCTCCAGAGCGGGAGGATTCTACAATGAGCAGTTCTTC. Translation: CASSSRAGGFYNEQFF.

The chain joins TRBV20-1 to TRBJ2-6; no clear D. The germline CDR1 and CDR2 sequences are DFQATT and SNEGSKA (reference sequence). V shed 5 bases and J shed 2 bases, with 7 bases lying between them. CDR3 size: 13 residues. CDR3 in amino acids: CSALRPGANVLTF. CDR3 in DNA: TGCAGTGCTCTTCGTCCTGGGGCCAACGTCCTGACTTTC.

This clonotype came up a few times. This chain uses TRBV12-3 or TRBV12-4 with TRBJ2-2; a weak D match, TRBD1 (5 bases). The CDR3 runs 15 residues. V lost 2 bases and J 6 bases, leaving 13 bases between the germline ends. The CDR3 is CASSLRGGLPGELFF. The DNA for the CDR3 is TGTGCCAGCAGTTTAAGGGGCGGCCTCCCCGGGGAGCTGTTTTTT.

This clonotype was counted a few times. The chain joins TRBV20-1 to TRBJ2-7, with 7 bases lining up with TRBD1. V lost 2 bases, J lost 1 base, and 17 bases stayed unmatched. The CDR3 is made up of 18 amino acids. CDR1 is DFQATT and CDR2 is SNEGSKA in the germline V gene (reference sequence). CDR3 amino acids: CSARTTGMSGMGSYEQYF. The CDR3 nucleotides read TGCAGTGCTAGAACGACAGGGATGAGCGGTATGGGGTCCTACGAGCAGTACTTC.

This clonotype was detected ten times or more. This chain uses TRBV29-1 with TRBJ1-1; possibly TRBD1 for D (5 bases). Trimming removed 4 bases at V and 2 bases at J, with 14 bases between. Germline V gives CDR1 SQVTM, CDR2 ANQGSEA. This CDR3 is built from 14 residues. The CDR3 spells CSVVEVGPNTEAFF. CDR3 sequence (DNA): TGCAGCGTTGTAGAGGTGGGACCCAACACTGAAGCTTTCTTT.

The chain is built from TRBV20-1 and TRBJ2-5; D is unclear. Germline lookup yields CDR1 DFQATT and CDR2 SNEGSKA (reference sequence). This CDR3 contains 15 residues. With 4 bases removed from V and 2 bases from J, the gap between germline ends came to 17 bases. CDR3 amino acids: CSATAARGKQETQYF. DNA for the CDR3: TGCAGTGCTACCGCGGCCAGAGGCAAACAAGAGACCCAGTACTTC.

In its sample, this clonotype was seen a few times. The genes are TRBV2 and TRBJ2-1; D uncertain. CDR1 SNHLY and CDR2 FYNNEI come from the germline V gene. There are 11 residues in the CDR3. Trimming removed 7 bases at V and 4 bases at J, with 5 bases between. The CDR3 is CASTVYNEQFF. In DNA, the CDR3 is TGTGCCAGCACAGTTTACAATGAGCAGTTCTTC. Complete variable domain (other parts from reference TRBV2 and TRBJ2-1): EPEVTQTPSHQVTQMGQEVILRCVPISNHLYFYWYRQILGQKVEFLVSFYNNEISEKSEIFDDQFSVERPDGSNFTLKIRSTKLEDSAMYFCASTVYNEQFFGPGTRLTVL.

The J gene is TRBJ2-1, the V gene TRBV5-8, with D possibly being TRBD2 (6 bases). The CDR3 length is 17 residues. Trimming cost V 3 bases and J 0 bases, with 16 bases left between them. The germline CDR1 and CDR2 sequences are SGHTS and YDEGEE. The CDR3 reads CASSSTKRASSYNEQFF. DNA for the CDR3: TGTGCCAGCAGCTCGACCAAGCGGGCCAGCTCCTACAATGAGCAGTTCTTC.

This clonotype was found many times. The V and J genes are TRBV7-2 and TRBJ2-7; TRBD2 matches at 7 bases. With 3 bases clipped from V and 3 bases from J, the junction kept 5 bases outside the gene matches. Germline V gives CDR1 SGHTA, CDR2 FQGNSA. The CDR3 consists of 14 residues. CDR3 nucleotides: TGTGCCAGCAGCTTTAGTGCGGGAGTCTACGAGCAGTACTTC. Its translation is CASSFSAGVYEQYF.

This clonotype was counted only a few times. The CDR3 nucleotides read TGTGCCAGCAGTGGACGGGGCTCCAATTCACCCCTCCACTTT. This encodes CASSGRGSNSPLHF. The gene calls are TRBV25-1 and TRBJ1-6; perhaps TRBD1 as D (5 bases). This CDR3 spans 14 amino acids. Germline CDR1 is MGHDK and CDR2 is SYGVNS. V gave up 4 bases and J gave up 7 bases, with 11 bases separating them. Complete variable domain (other parts from reference TRBV25-1 and TRBJ1-6): EADIYQTPRYLVIGTGKKITLECSQTMGHDKMYWYQQDPGMELHLIHYSYGVNSTEKGDLSSESTVSRIRTEHFPLTLESARPSHTSQYLCASSGRGSNSPLHFGNGTRLTVT.